The 9 T cell receptor beta chains below come from one sample, sequenced in a study of T-cell reconstitution after alpha-beta-depleted transplantation in children. Preparing the TCRbeta library involved the use of unique molecular identifiers. Each CDR3 protein is one row after TCRdb ran MiXCR on the PCR reads. The sample records about 640,000 distinct CDR3 sequences, 15% to 20% being singletons. Sequences were derived from PBMCs from the stem cell graft donor, sampled from the stem cell graft. The receptor source for this set is a human donor who donated a stem cell graft to a child with acute myeloid leukemia.

This clonotype was seen repeatedly, ten times or more. The chain is built from TRBV20-1 and TRBJ2-3; D is ambiguous. Germline CDR1 and CDR2: DFQATT and SNEGSKA (reference sequence). This CDR3 comprises 12 residues. V lost 2 bases to trimming and J lost 2 bases, with 5 bases between them. DNA for the CDR3: TGCAGTGCTAGATCGTACACAGATACGCAGTATTTT. This encodes CSARSYTDTQYF.

This clonotype appeared many times. The chain combines TRBV7-2 with TRBJ1-2; maybe TRBD1 (6 bases). V lost 9 bases to trimming and J lost 5 bases, with 25 bases between them. CDR1 SGHTA and CDR2 FQGNSA come from the germline V gene. The length of the CDR3 is 16 residues. The CDR3 loop reads CARTTTRGAGAYGYTF. CDR3 bases: TGTGCCAGGACCACGACGAGGGGGGCGGGTGCATATGGCTACACCTTC.

The rearrangement links TRBV9 to TRBJ2-2; D uncertain. The CDR3 sequence is 14 residues long. The ends were cut back, 7 bases at V and 0 bases at J, with 10 bases in the middle. Germline V gene data show CDR1 as SGDLS and CDR2 as YYNGEE. CDR3 loop: CASSAPTNTGELFF. For the CDR3, the DNA is TGTGCCAGCTCCGCACCAACGAACACCGGGGAGCTGTTTTTT.

In its sample, this clonotype was seen many times. The chain uses TRBV7-2 and TRBJ1-2; D not resolved. V lost 3 bases, J lost 5 bases, and 13 bases lay in between. CDR1 is SGHTA, CDR2 FQGNSA, per germline. This CDR3 has 14 residues. The chain's CDR3 is CASSLSGGAYGYTF. In nucleotides, the CDR3 is TGTGCCAGCAGCTTGTCGGGAGGAGCTTATGGCTACACCTTC.

This clonotype was found many times. The chain recombines TRBV5-1 with TRBJ1-6; D ambiguous. The germline V and J ends were trimmed by 0 bases and 9 bases, with 13 bases remaining between them. The germline V gene encodes CDR1 SGHRS and CDR2 YFSETQ. This CDR3 is 15 amino acids long. CDR3 residues: CASSLALAKPSPLHF. The CDR3 region has the DNA TGCGCCAGCAGCTTGGCATTGGCTAAGCCTTCACCCCTCCACTTT.

This clonotype was detected only a few times. The CDR3 nucleotides read TGTGCCAGCAGCCTAGGACCTGCTAGCAATGAGCAGTTCTTC. Protein: CASSLGPASNEQFF. This chain connects TRBV5-6 to TRBJ2-1; D is unresolved. The germline V gene has CDR1 SGHDT and CDR2 YYEEEE. The CDR3 is 14 amino acids. The V end was cut by 4 bases, the J end by 6 bases, with 14 bases between.

This clonotype was seen many times. The chain carries TRBV20-1 and TRBJ2-7; D may correspond to TRBD1 or TRBD2 (6 bases each). The germline CDR1 and CDR2 sequences are DFQATT and SNEGSKA (reference sequence). Trimming cost V 3 bases and J 2 bases, with 17 bases left between them. This CDR3 comprises 15 residues. This CDR3 reads CSASQTPGATYEQYF. CDR3 sequence (DNA): TGCAGTGCTAGCCAAACTCCGGGGGCGACCTACGAGCAGTACTTC.

Turning to this clonotype: A much bigger clone sits one base away, suggesting this may be a read error. V is TRBV12-3 or TRBV12-4 and J is TRBJ2-5; 7 bases align to TRBD1. The CDR3 is 13 amino acids. V gave up 6 bases and J gave up 6 bases; unmatched junction bases: 7. The CDR3 sequence: CASRNRQGQTQYF. Written as DNA, the CDR3 is TGTGCCAGCAGGAACAGACAGGGCCAGACCCAGTACTTC.

This clonotype was recorded a few times. The rearrangement links TRBV7-9 to TRBJ2-1; 9 nucleotides match TRBD1. J lost 7 bases, V lost 5 bases, and 9 bases had no gene match. The CDR3 has 15 residues. Germline loops: CDR1 SEHNR, CDR2 FQNEAQ (reference sequence). CDR3 nucleotides: TGTGCCAGCAGCCAATCGGGACAGGGAGAGAATGAGCAGTTCTTC. It specifies CASSQSGQGENEQFF. The whole variable domain, filled in from reference TRBV7-9 and TRBJ2-1, reads DTGVSQNPRHKITKRGQNVTFRCDPISEHNRLYWYRQTLGQGPEFLTYFQNEAQLEKSRLLSDRFSAERPKGSFSTLEIQRTEQGDSAMYLCASSQSGQGENEQFFGPGTRLTVL.